These 8 T cell receptor beta chains came from one sample sequenced in a study of blood T cells in healthy people across ages. With a J-beta primer mix and a sample-barcoded 5' primer, a second PCR ran about 7 to 11 cycles. TCRdb used MiXCR to reprocess the 5' RACE reads, holding one entry per CDR3 protein. The sample records roughly 800,000 distinct CDR3 sequences, approximately 25% being singletons. The data were also submitted as part of a second study, on T cells of mothers and their children.

Sequencing used blood. The source of these receptors is a boy younger than 18 in good health.

The sample holds many counts of this clonotype. The chain links TRBV7-9 to TRBJ2-1; D could derive from TRBD1 or TRBD2 (5 bases each). V lost 4 bases to trimming and J lost 6 bases, with 7 bases between them. The CDR3 contains 12 residues. CDR1 is SEHNR, CDR2 FQNEAQ, per germline (reference sequence). CDR3 sequence (DNA): TGTGCCAGCAGCTCGGGGCTCAATGAGCAGTTCTTC. Translating gives CASSSGLNEQFF.

The chain has TRBV29-1 and TRBJ2-5; 9 bases match TRBD2. This CDR3 is 12 amino acids long. J was trimmed by 5 bases and V by 6 bases; bases with no gene match: 4. Germline assignment: CDR1 SQVTM and CDR2 ANQGSEA. CDR3 coding DNA: TGCAGCGTGGACGGACTAGCGGAGACCCAGTACTTC. This translates into CSVDGLAETQYF.

V gene TRBV28 combines with J gene TRBJ2-5; possibly TRBD2 for D (6 bases). V shed 2 bases and J shed 1 base, with 14 bases lying between them. CDR3 length: 16 residues. The germline gives CDR1 MDHEN, CDR2 SYDVKM. CDR3 DNA sequence: TGTGCCAGCAGTTTAGGCGGGGATGGGGCCCAAGAGACCCAGTACTTC. Protein sequence: CASSLGGDGAQETQYF. Based on the CDR3 plus reference TRBV28 and TRBJ2-5, the full variable domain is DVKVTQSSRYLVKRTGEKVFLECVQDMDHENMFWYRQDPGLGLRLIYFSYDVKMKEKGDIPEGYSVSREKKERFSLILESASTNQTSMYLCASSLGGDGAQETQYFGPGTRLLVL.

This clonotype was counted only a few times. The J gene is TRBJ1-2, the V gene TRBV7-6; tentative D call: TRBD1 (5 bases). The CDR3 length is 13 residues. CDR1 and CDR2 from the germline V gene are SGHVS and FNYEAQ. Trimming removed 5 bases at V and 6 bases at J, with 13 bases between. The CDR3 sequence: CASSPLVGDGYTF. CDR3 coding DNA: TGTGCCAGCAGCCCTCTGGTGGGGGATGGCTACACCTTC.

This clonotype came up a few times. The chain employs TRBV9 and TRBJ1-2; TRBD1 is a possible D gene (5 bases). V was trimmed by 4 bases and J by 7 bases, leaving 20 bases between them. Germline V lookup: CDR1 SGDLS, CDR2 YYNGEE. The CDR3 consists of 15 residues. Written as DNA, the CDR3 is TGTGCCAGCAGCCCAGAGGCCAGGGCGGCAAGTGGCTACACCTTC. Its protein product is CASSPEARAASGYTF. The full variable domain, with the rest looked up from reference TRBV9 and TRBJ1-2, is DSGVTQTPKHLITATGQRVTLRCSPRSGDLSVYWYQQSLDQGLQFLIQYYNGEERAKGNILERFSAQQFPDLHSELNLSSLELGDSALYFCASSPEARAASGYTFGSGTRLTVV.

This clonotype was detected only a few times. The chain combines TRBV20-1 with TRBJ1-1; D may be TRBD1 (5 bases). Germline V gene data show CDR1 as DFQATT and CDR2 as SNEGSKA (reference sequence). This CDR3 has 14 residues. The V and J ends lost 1 base and 4 bases respectively, with 13 bases between them. This chain's CDR3 is CSARVDSTGTEAFF. The CDR3 DNA follows: TGCAGTGCTAGAGTAGACAGCACGGGCACTGAAGCTTTCTTT.

This clonotype has a handful of counts. The rearrangement joins TRBV6-5 to TRBJ1-2; the match to TRBD1 covers 8 bases. The V segment lost 0 bases and the J segment 8 bases; nucleotides outside the gene matches: 8. The CDR3 spans 15 residues. Germline values: CDR1 MNHEY, CDR2 SVGAGI. The CDR3 DNA reads TGTGCCAGCAGTTACTCGATCCAGGGGGCCGGGGGCTACACCTTC. The encoded protein is CASSYSIQGAGGYTF.

This clonotype showed up many times. V usage is TRBV7-3 and J usage is TRBJ2-5, with a possible D match to TRBD2 (6 bases). Germline V CDR1 and CDR2: SGHTA, FQGTGA. The CDR3 has 13 residues. V was shortened by 2 bases and J by 5 bases, with 9 bases between the two germline ends. As DNA, the CDR3 is TGTGCCAGCAGCTTACCGGGGGAGGAGACCCAGTACTTC. This sequence encodes CASSLPGEETQYF.